Shown below are 10 T cell receptor beta chains from a single sample sequenced in a study of T-cell memory formation after mild COVID-19. TCRdb redid the calling of the 5' RACE reads with MiXCR, one entry per CDR3 protein. The repertoire includes some 15,000 distinct CDR3 sequences, 15% to 20% of them detected once, and around 45% sits in the top ten. Sequencing input: PBMCs or a T cell subset sorted from them (not recorded which). The source of these receptors is an adult woman who had mild COVID-19 (a few samples of this study predate the infection). Cell type and time point are not known.

This clonotype came up many times. This chain uses TRBV12-3 or TRBV12-4 with TRBJ1-1; D unclear. V gave up 1 base and J gave up 1 base, with 4 bases separating them. The CDR3 runs 13 residues. The CDR3 protein is CASSLGQNTEAFF. The CDR3 DNA sequence: TGTGCCAGCAGTTTAGGACAGAACACTGAAGCTTTCTTT.

This clonotype has at least ten counts. The V call is TRBV14, the J call TRBJ1-2; D gene unclear. V was trimmed by 1 base and J by 3 bases, leaving 12 bases between them. The germline V gene has CDR1 SGHDN and CDR2 FVKESK. There are 15 residues in the CDR3. CDR3 region: CASSQGGQLYYGYTF. In DNA form, the CDR3 reads TGTGCCAGCAGCCAAGGCGGTCAGTTGTACTATGGCTACACCTTC.

This clonotype was observed at least ten times. The chain uses TRBV29-1 and TRBJ2-6, with TRBD1 as a possible D gene (5 bases). From germline, CDR1 is SQVTM and CDR2 ANQGSEA. V lost 4 bases and J lost 0, with 13 bases in between. CDR3 size: 16 residues. The CDR3 DNA sequence: TGCAGCGTTGCTGGACAAACGAGCTCTGGGGCCAACGTCCTGACTTTC. Protein: CSVAGQTSSGANVLTF.

The chain is built from TRBV11-3 and TRBJ2-7; 7 bases line up with TRBD1. Looked up from germline, CDR1 is SGHNT and CDR2 is YENEEA. V lost 5 bases, J lost 3 bases, and 7 bases stayed unmatched. This CDR3 region has 14 residues. The CDR3, as DNA: TGTGCCAGCAGCCTTCGACAGGGCGGCTACGAGCAGTACTTC. This sequence encodes CASSLRQGGYEQYF. Variable domain in full (rest from reference TRBV11-3 and TRBJ2-7): EAGVVQSPRYKIIEKKQPVAFWCNPISGHNTLYWYLQNLGQGPELLIRYENEEAVDDSQLPKDRFSAERLKGVDSTLKIQPAELGDSAVYLCASSLRQGGYEQYFGPGTRLTVT.

This clonotype was seen ten or more times. V gene TRBV24-1 combines with J gene TRBJ1-1; perhaps TRBD1 as D (5 bases). Trimming removed 1 base at V and 8 bases at J, with 10 bases between. The CDR3 runs 13 residues. Germline values: CDR1 KGHDR, CDR2 SFDVKD. The CDR3 here is CATSDFWQGEAFF. In DNA, the CDR3 is TGTGCCACCAGTGATTTTTGGCAGGGAGAAGCTTTCTTT.

This clonotype was counted ten times or more. The chain is built from TRBV5-1 and TRBJ2-7; tentatively, D is TRBD2 (5 bases). CDR3 length equals 14 residues. In germline, CDR1 is SGHRS, CDR2 YFSETQ. Trimming took 3 bases from V and 2 from J, leaving 12 bases between them. CDR3 sequence reads: CASSSRGRTYEQYF. CDR3 bases: TGCGCCAGCAGCTCCCGAGGGAGAACCTACGAGCAGTACTTC.

This clonotype is judged medium-sized. The chain's CDR3 is CASSLDSGGSEDEQYF. The CDR3 DNA is TGTGCCAGCAGCTTAGATTCTGGCGGGAGCGAAGACGAGCAGTACTTC. The genes are TRBV7-8 and TRBJ2-7; TRBD2 matches 7 bases. Germline V gives CDR1 SGHVS, CDR2 FQNEAQ. The CDR3 covers 16 residues. V lost 1 base, J lost 5 bases, and 11 bases stayed unmatched.

This clonotype came up many times. Mismatch with germline at one junction end may stem from a read error. The chain uses TRBV5-4 and TRBJ1-2; D is uncertain. The CDR3 sequence is 14 residues long. CDR1 and CDR2 from the germline V gene are SGHNT and YYREEE (reference sequence). In DNA form, the CDR3 reads TGTGCCAGCAGCTCGCGGTTACTCAACTACGGCTACACCTTC. Translated, it gives CASSSRLLNYGYTF.

The V call is TRBV19, the J call TRBJ2-4; D possibly matches TRBD1 or TRBD2 (5 bases each). V gave up 7 bases and J gave up 7 bases, with 14 bases separating them. The CDR3 is 13 amino acids. Germline lookup yields CDR1 LNHDA and CDR2 SQIVND (reference sequence). The CDR3 region has the DNA TGTGCCAGTAATGGGGGAACGGGGAACATTCAGTACTTC. This codes for CASNGGTGNIQYF.

This clonotype has at least ten counts. The chain is built from TRBV11-3 and TRBJ2-5; D is perhaps TRBD1 (6 bases). In germline, CDR1 is SGHNT, CDR2 YENEEA. Trimming took 4 bases from V and 4 from J, leaving 22 bases between them. The length of the CDR3 is 17 residues. As DNA, the CDR3 is TGTGCCAGCAGCTCAAGTTTCGGGACAACAAGAGGAGAGACCCAGTACTTC. Translating it yields CASSSSFGTTRGETQYF.